The entry below gives a single T cell receptor (beta chain) sequence along with its context. Its target is not known. The PCR used 60 Vbeta and 13 Jbeta primers. Data came from immunoSEQ multiplex PCR; TCRdb stores just in-frame clones and leaves some out. The data hold 120,000 or so clones, with around 81% observed a single time. The sample belongs to a study of cytomegalovirus exposure and HLA in healthy donors. Study-level information: Earlier results showed almost 120 million unique TCR beta sequences derived from roughly 200 million T cells.

The study, taken as a whole, reports: It was in a later analysis that TCR association rates were seen to vary by HLA locus, highest for DRB1 and lowest for HLA-C. Later analysis suggested most CMV-associated TCR beta chains were HLA-restricted. CMV serostatus was the only immune exposure information that was available.

Germline-derived CDR1 and CDR2 are SGHRS and YFSETQ. Trimming took 7 bases from V and 2 from J; bases not matched to a gene: 11. CDR3 size: 15 residues. Sequencing was done on a sample of PBMCs. The TCR was taken from a woman aged 40 to 55 in good health and CMV-seronegative. The rearrangement joins TRBV5-1 to TRBJ2-7, with TRBD2 matching over 8 bases. The CDR3 DNA is TGCGCCAGCGGCCCGGGAGGGGGGTTGACCTACGAGCAGTACTTC. Its protein product is CASGPGGGLTYEQYF.